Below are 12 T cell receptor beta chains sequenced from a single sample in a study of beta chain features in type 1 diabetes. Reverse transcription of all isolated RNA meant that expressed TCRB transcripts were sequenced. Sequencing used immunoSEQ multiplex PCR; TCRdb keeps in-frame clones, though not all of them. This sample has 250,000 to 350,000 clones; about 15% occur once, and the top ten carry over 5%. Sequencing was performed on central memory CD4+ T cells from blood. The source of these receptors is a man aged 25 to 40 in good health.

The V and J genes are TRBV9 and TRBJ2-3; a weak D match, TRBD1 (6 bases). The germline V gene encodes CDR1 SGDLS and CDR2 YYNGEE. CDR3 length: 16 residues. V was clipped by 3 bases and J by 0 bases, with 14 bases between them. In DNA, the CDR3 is TGTGCCAGCAGCGCCCCTCAGGGGTTGAGCACAGATACGCAGTATTTT. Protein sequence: CASSAPQGLSTDTQYF.

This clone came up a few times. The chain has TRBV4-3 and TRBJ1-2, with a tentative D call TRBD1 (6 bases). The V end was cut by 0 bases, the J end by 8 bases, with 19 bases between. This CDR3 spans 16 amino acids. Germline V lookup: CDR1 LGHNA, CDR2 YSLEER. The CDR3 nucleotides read TGCGCCAGCAGCCAAGATCCCGGGACACCAGCGCGGGGCTACACCTTC. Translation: CASSQDPGTPARGYTF.

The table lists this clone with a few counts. CDR3 protein: CASSHPYPGQSYNEQFF. The CDR3 nucleotides are TGCGCCAGCAGCCACCCTTATCCGGGACAGTCCTACAATGAGCAGTTCTTC. The V call is TRBV4-1, the J call TRBJ2-1; 7 nucleotides align to TRBD1. V shed 3 bases, J shed 1 base, and the junction held 9 bases outside the gene matches. Germline values: CDR1 MGHRA, CDR2 YSYEKL. The CDR3 spans 17 residues.

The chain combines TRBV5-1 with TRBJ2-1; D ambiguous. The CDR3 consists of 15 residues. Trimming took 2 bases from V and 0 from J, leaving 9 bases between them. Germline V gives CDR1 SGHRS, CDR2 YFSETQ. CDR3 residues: CASSFNLGSYNEQFF. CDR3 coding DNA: TGCGCCAGCAGCTTTAATCTGGGCTCCTACAATGAGCAGTTCTTC.

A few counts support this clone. The CDR3 reads CASSLASDRVGEQYV. The DNA of the CDR3 is TGTGCCAGCAGCTTAGCCTCTGACAGGGTAGGCGAGCAGTACGTC. The V gene is TRBV7-2, the J gene TRBJ2-7, with TRBD1 matching over 7 bases. The length of the CDR3 is 15 residues. Losses at the gene ends were 0 bases for V and 6 bases for J; bases not matched to a gene: 8. Germline V gene sequence: CDR1 SGHTA, CDR2 FQGNSA.

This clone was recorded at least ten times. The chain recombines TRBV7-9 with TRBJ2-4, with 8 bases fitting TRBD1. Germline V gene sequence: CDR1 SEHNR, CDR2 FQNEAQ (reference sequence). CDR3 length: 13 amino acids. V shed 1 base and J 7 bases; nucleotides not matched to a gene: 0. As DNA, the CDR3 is TGTGCCAGCAGCTTAGGGACAGGGAACATTCAGTACTTC. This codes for CASSLGTGNIQYF.

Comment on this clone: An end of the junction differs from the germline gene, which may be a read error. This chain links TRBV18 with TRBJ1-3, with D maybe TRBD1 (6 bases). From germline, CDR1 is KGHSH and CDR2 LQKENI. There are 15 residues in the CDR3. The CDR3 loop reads CASPPPKTGGNTIYF. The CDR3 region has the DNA TGTGCCAGCCCACCACCGAAGACAGGAGGAAACACCATATATTTT.

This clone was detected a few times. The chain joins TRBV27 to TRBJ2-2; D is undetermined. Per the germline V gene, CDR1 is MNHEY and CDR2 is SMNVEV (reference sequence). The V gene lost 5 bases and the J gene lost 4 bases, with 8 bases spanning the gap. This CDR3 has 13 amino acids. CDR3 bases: TGTGCCAGCAGTCAACGCGGCACCGGGGAGCTGTTTTTT. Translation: CASSQRGTGELFF.

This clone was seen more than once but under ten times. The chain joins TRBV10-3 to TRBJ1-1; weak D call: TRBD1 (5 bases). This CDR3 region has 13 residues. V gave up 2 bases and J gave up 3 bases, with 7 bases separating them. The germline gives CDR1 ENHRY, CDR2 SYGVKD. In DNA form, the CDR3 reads TGTGCCATCAGTGAGCAGGGTGACACTGAAGCTTTCTTT. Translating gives CAISEQGDTEAFF.

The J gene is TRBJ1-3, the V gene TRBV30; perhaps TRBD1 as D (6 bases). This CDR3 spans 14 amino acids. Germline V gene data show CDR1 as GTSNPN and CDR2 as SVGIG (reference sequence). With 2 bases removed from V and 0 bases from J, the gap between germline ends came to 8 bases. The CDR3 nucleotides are TGTGCCTGGAGTACAGGGCCCTCTGGAAACACCATATATTTT. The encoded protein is CAWSTGPSGNTIYF.

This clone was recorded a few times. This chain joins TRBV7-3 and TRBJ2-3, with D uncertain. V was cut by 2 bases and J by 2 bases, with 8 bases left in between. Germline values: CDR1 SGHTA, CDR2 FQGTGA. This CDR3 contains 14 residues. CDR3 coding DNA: TGTGCCAGCAGCTTAGGCAGGCCCACAGATACGCAGTATTTT. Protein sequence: CASSLGRPTDTQYF.

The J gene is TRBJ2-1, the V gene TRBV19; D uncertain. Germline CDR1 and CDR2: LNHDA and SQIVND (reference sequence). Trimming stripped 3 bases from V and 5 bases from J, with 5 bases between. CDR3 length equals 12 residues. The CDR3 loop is CASSIMDNEQFF. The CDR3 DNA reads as TGTGCCAGTAGTATCATGGACAATGAGCAGTTCTTC.